These T cell receptor beta chains were read from a single sample in a study of blood T cell repertoires in COVID-19. Produced via immunoSEQ multiplex PCR; TCRdb's table is partial and in-frame only. The top ten clones hold approximately 8% of a sample with over 35,000 clones, 70% to 90% of them seen once. Sequencing input: peripheral blood. Every receptor here comes from a man in his sixties with active COVID-19. Each CDR3 is given with its conserved first and last residue. A D gene is named only where the DNA matches it firmly. Rows may omit the clone size; those that give it use once, few, many or a size class.

TRBJ2-7 | TRBV5-6 | - | - | 14 | TGTGCCAGCAGCTTGGACCCAGCGGTCTACGAGCAGTACTTC | CASSLDPAVYEQYF
TRBJ2-7 | TRBV5-5 | - | TRBD2 | 15 | TGTGCCAGCAGACTAGCCGGGACTAGCGACTACGAGCAGTACTTC | CASRLAGTSDYEQYF
TRBJ2-2 | TRBV18 | - | TRBD2 | 17 | TGTGCCAGCTCCTCCCCGGGGGGACTAGCGAACACCGGGGAGCTGTTTTTT | CASSSPGGLANTGELFF
TRBJ2-3 | TRBV11-3 | - | TRBD1 | 16 | TGTGCCAGCAGCTCCCGGACAGGCCGTGGTAGGGATACGCAGTATTTT | CASSSRTGRGRDTQYF
TRBJ1-5 | TRBV3-1/TRBV3-2 | few | - | 13 | TGTGCCAGCAGCCCCGACGGGAGTCAGCCCCAGCATTTT | CASSPDGSQPQHF
TRBJ2-1 | TRBV27 | - | TRBD2 | 16 | TGTGCCAGCAGTTTAGCGGTAGCGGGAGGGGGGAATGAGCAGTTCTTC | CASSLAVAGGGNEQFF
TRBJ2-5 | TRBV12-3/TRBV12-4 | - | - | 12 | TGTGCCAGCAGTTTGTCCGGGGAGACCCAGTACTTC | CASSLSGETQYF
TRBJ2-7 | TRBV18 | - | - | 13 | TGTGCCAGCTCAGTCTTCGGGTCCTACGAGCAGTACTTC | CASSVFGSYEQYF
TRBJ2-7 | TRBV3-1/TRBV3-2 | - | - | 13 | TGTGCCAGCAGCCAAGGACTTTTCTACGAGCAGTACTTC | CASSQGLFYEQYF
TRBJ1-1 | TRBV15 | - | - | 14 | TGTGCCACCAGCAGAGCCCTCAGAACAGCTGAAGCTTTCTTT | CATSRALRTAEAFF
TRBJ2-1 | TRBV11-3 | - | - | 16 | TGTGCCAGCAGCGCCACCGGGACTTTGCTTATTCATGAGCAGTTCTTC | CASSATGTLLIHEQFF
TRBJ2-3 | TRBV19 | - | TRBD2 | 16 | TGTGCCAGTAGTACGGGACTAGCGGGAACCACAGATACGCAGTATTTT | CASSTGLAGTTDTQYF
TRBJ2-7 | TRBV10-2 | once | - | 12 | TGCGCCAGCACCCACACGGGCTACGAGCAGTACTTC | CASTHTGYEQYF
TRBJ2-7 | TRBV6-6 | - | - | 14 | TGTGCCAGCAGTTACGGGGCCAGGTCCTACGAGCAGTACTTC | CASSYGARSYEQYF